The clone carrying this T cell receptor (beta chain) was seen a single time. As yet, its antigen is unknown. The record originates from a study of T cell responses to AZD1222 COVID-19 vaccine. Points from the study as a whole: Epitopes outside B.1.351 and B.1.1.7 mutated regions reportedly drew nearly half of spike TCRs. With dominance at 160-218 and 743-854, vaccine-associated CD4 TCRs spanned spike. All repertoire sampling was performed exclusively after the peak T cell response.

Some clones are missing from TCRdb's copy, which holds only in-frame ones; the method was immunoSEQ multiplex PCR. The profile shows roughly 110,000 clones, 90% of them singletons. This receptor was identified in an adult who received the AZD1222 COVID-19 vaccine. The sequencing here drew on peripheral blood, taken 28 days after the second AZD1222 dose.

The CDR3 is CASNNIGQGPFQDGYTF. The CDR3 DNA sequence: TGTGCCAGCAACAATATAGGACAGGGGCCATTCCAAGATGGCTACACCTTC. The J gene is TRBJ1-2, the V gene TRBV7-2, with TRBD1 matching over 9 bases. The CDR3 runs 17 residues. Trimming at V came to 7 bases and at J to 6 bases, leaving 18 bases not matched to a gene. Per germline, CDR1 SGHTA and CDR2 FQGNSA.